These 15 T cell receptor beta chains came from one sample sequenced in a study of cytomegalovirus exposure and HLA in healthy donors. Assay used: immunoSEQ multiplex PCR; TCRdb lists only in-frame clones, some missing. The sample lists some 260,000 clones; around 91% were seen once. Sequenced: PBMCs. Receptors were obtained from a woman aged 25-40 years in good health and CMV-seronegative.

As regards this clone: Other DNA sequences in this sample translate to the same CDR3. This chain links TRBV29-1 with TRBJ1-5, with a tentative D call TRBD1 (5 bases). Germline CDR1 and CDR2: SQVTM and ANQGSEA. V lost 4 bases and J 4 bases, leaving 8 bases between the germline ends. The CDR3 consists of 12 residues. The CDR3 DNA reads TGCAGCGTTGGGGGCGTTAATCAGCCCCAGCATTTT. Its translation is CSVGGVNQPQHF.

V gene TRBV27 combines with J gene TRBJ1-2; 9 nucleotides match TRBD1. CDR3 size: 15 residues. The junction had 8 bases not matched to a gene; V was cut back by 5 bases and J by 4 bases. CDR1 is MNHEY, CDR2 SMNVEV, per germline (reference sequence). The CDR3 protein is CASSVQGARIYGYTF. CDR3 in DNA: TGTGCCAGCAGTGTACAGGGGGCTCGCATCTATGGCTACACCTTC.

The rearrangement joins TRBV5-1 to TRBJ2-3; TRBD2 aligns across 14 bases. From germline, CDR1 is SGHRS and CDR2 YFSETQ. V was clipped by 4 bases and J by 1 base; unmatched bases: 5. This CDR3 is 17 amino acids long. The CDR3 sequence is CASSGGLAGVRTDTQYF. CDR3 DNA sequence: TGCGCCAGCAGCGGGGGACTAGCGGGAGTTCGCACAGATACGCAGTATTTT. Together with reference TRBV5-1 and TRBJ2-3, the CDR3 gives the full variable domain: KAGVTQTPRYLIKTRGQQVTLSCSPISGHRSVSWYQQTPGQGLQFLFEYFSETQRNKGNFPGRFSGRQFSNSRSEMNVSTLELGDSALYLCASSGGLAGVRTDTQYFGPGTRLTVL.

This rearrangement joins TRBV9 to TRBJ2-4; 12 bases match TRBD2. Trimming took 0 bases from V and 2 from J; bases not matched to a gene: 12. CDR1 SGDLS and CDR2 YYNGEE come from the germline V gene. The CDR3 contains 20 residues. This CDR3 reads CASSVAQLAGGRTSKNIQYF. DNA for the CDR3: TGTGCCAGCAGCGTAGCCCAGCTAGCGGGAGGGCGGACGTCCAAAAACATTCAGTACTTC.

The V gene is TRBV7-6, the J gene TRBJ2-7; 13 bases align to TRBD2. The CDR3 is 19 amino acids. With V trimmed by 5 bases and J by 3 bases, 16 bases remained unmatched. Germline V gene data show CDR1 as SGHVS and CDR2 as FNYEAQ. Here the CDR3 DNA reads TGTGCCAGCAGCGGACCAGAAAGGACTAGCGGGAGCGACGTCTACGAGCAGTACTTC. It yields the protein CASSGPERTSGSDVYEQYF.

Worth noting for this clone: Other DNA sequences in the same sample also yield this CDR3. The genes are TRBV25-1 and TRBJ2-1, with D unclear. V was clipped by 4 bases and J by 5 bases, with 3 bases between them. Looked up from germline, CDR1 is MGHDK and CDR2 is SYGVNS. The CDR3 sequence is 11 residues long. The CDR3 spells CASSGDNEQFF. The CDR3 DNA reads as TGTGCCAGCAGTGGTGACAATGAGCAGTTCTTC.

The chain is built from TRBV2 and TRBJ2-5, with D unresolved. The ends were cut back, 5 bases at V and 6 bases at J, with 13 bases in the middle. Looked up from germline, CDR1 is SNHLY and CDR2 is FYNNEI. CDR3 length: 13 residues. The CDR3 bases are TGTGCCAGCAGTCTCGACCCCATGAAGACCCAGTACTTC. This sequence encodes CASSLDPMKTQYF.

V gene TRBV7-9 combines with J gene TRBJ2-1; D possibly corresponds to TRBD2 (7 bases). The CDR3 has 18 amino acids. The V end lost 5 bases, the J end lost 3 bases, and 23 bases lay between the germline ends. Germline-derived CDR1 and CDR2 are SEHNR and FQNEAQ (reference sequence). The CDR3 reads CASSPNWGGTLDYNEQFF. Written as DNA, the CDR3 is TGTGCCAGCAGCCCGAATTGGGGGGGGACATTGGACTACAATGAGCAGTTCTTC.

The rearrangement uses TRBV28 and TRBJ2-7; D is perhaps TRBD1 or TRBD2 (5 bases each). CDR1 MDHEN and CDR2 SYDVKM come from the germline V gene. Trimming shortened V by 6 bases and J by 3 bases, and 15 bases separated the two germline ends. The CDR3 covers 14 residues. The CDR3 DNA is TGTGCCAGCAGGCCGCCGGGGCCACTCTACGAGCAGTACTTC. This sequence encodes CASRPPGPLYEQYF.

The rearrangement uses TRBV11-2 and TRBJ2-1, with TRBD2 matching 11 bases. The CDR3 is 16 amino acids. The V and J ends lost 4 bases and 2 bases, in that order; junction bases with no gene match: 4. CDR1 and CDR2 (germline): SGHAT, FQNNGV. CDR3 coding DNA: TGTGCCAGCAGCTCACTAGCGGGAGTGGCCTACAATGAGCAGTTCTTC. It translates to CASSSLAGVAYNEQFF.

The V and J genes are TRBV28 and TRBJ2-1, with TRBD2 matching 11 bases. CDR3 size: 16 residues. The V segment lost 6 bases and the J segment 0 bases; nucleotides outside the gene matches: 4. Germline lookup yields CDR1 MDHEN and CDR2 SYDVKM. CDR3 sequence reads: CASSRLAGLSYNEQFF. The DNA of the CDR3 is TGTGCCAGCAGCCGACTAGCGGGACTCTCCTACAATGAGCAGTTCTTC.

The chain couples TRBV29-1 to TRBJ2-1; 10 bases agree with TRBD2. The germline CDR1 and CDR2 sequences are SQVTM and ANQGSEA. CDR3 length: 14 residues. With V trimmed by 6 bases and J by 2 bases, 4 bases remained unmatched. CDR3 region: CSVAGLAAYNEQFF. For the CDR3, the DNA is TGCAGCGTGGCCGGACTAGCGGCCTACAATGAGCAGTTCTTC.

CDR3 amino acids: CATTLAASTDTQYF. CDR3 DNA: TGTGCCACCACACTAGCGGCTAGCACAGATACGCAGTATTTT. The gene calls are TRBV19 and TRBJ2-3, with TRBD2 matching 8 bases. V lost 10 bases and J lost 0; bases outside the gene matches: 6. The CDR3 contains 14 residues. From germline, CDR1 is LNHDA and CDR2 SQIVND (reference sequence).

The chain couples TRBV4-3 to TRBJ2-7; D uncertain. CDR1 is LGHNA and CDR2 is YSLEER in the germline V gene. The CDR3 length is 14 residues. V lost 1 base and J 2 bases, leaving 9 bases between the germline ends. The CDR3 protein is CASSQVPGAYEQYF. The CDR3 DNA reads TGCGCCAGCAGCCAAGTTCCAGGAGCCTACGAGCAGTACTTC.

The rearrangement uses TRBV7-2 and TRBJ2-2; D uncertain. V was pared by 5 bases and J by 0 bases, with 7 bases between. Germline V lookup: CDR1 SGHTA, CDR2 FQGNSA. The CDR3 sequence is 14 residues long. This CDR3 is CASSTKTNTGELFF. Here the CDR3 DNA reads TGTGCCAGCAGCACGAAAACGAACACCGGGGAGCTGTTTTTT.